The 30 T cell receptor beta chains listed next were all sequenced from one sample in a study of PD-L1 blockade in urothelial cancer. Sequencing used immunoSEQ multiplex PCR; TCRdb keeps in-frame clones, though not all of them. The sample lists approximately 72,000 clones, 70% to 90% occurring once. Specified time point: pretreatment peripheral blood. Sequences were derived from PBMCs, sampled around atezolizumab (anti-PD-L1) treatment. Source of these receptors: a man aged 60-69 years with urothelial cancer.

This rearrangement joins TRBV5-6 to TRBJ2-5, with TRBD1 identical over 10 bases. V trimming: 2 bases; J trimming: 2 bases; junction bases outside the gene matches: 6. Germline V gene data show CDR1 as SGHDT and CDR2 as YYEEEE. The CDR3 has 16 residues. CDR3 sequence: CASSFKGQGIQETQYF. CDR3 coding DNA: TGTGCCAGCAGCTTTAAGGGACAGGGGATACAAGAGACCCAGTACTTC.

This clone was detected only once. This chain connects TRBV5-1 to TRBJ2-1; TRBD1 agrees at 7 bases. The CDR3 is 15 amino acids. Germline trimming cut 4 bases from V and 5 bases from J; bases unmatched to any gene: 9. The V gene's germline CDR1 is SGHRS and CDR2 YFSETQ. The CDR3, as DNA: TGCGCCAGCAGCCCACACGACAGGGTCCACAATGAGCAGTTCTTC. It is translated as CASSPHDRVHNEQFF.

The chain is built from TRBV5-1 and TRBJ1-2, with D perhaps TRBD1 (6 bases). V was cut by 4 bases and J by 5 bases, with 15 bases left in between. The CDR3 loop spans 14 amino acids. The germline CDR1 and CDR2 sequences are SGHRS and YFSETQ. The CDR3 DNA follows: TGCGCCAGCAGCGCCGGGACATCCGGGTATGGCTACACCTTC. Translated, it gives CASSAGTSGYGYTF. The variable domain in full, completed from reference TRBV5-1 and TRBJ1-2, reads KAGVTQTPRYLIKTRGQQVTLSCSPISGHRSVSWYQQTPGQGLQFLFEYFSETQRNKGNFPGRFSGRQFSNSRSEMNVSTLELGDSALYLCASSAGTSGYGYTFGSGTRLTVV.

The genes are TRBV28 and TRBJ1-5; 8 bases agree with TRBD1. Germline V lookup: CDR1 MDHEN, CDR2 SYDVKM. Trimming at V came to 2 bases and at J to 9 bases, leaving 9 bases not matched to a gene. The CDR3 runs 15 residues. CDR3 sequence (DNA): TGTGCCAGCAGTTTAGGGCAGGGGGCAGGAAGGCCCCAGCATTTT. Translated: CASSLGQGAGRPQHF.

The rearrangement links TRBV5-1 to TRBJ2-5; maybe TRBD1 (6 bases). The germline V and J ends were trimmed by 7 bases and 5 bases, with 18 bases remaining between them. From germline, CDR1 is SGHRS and CDR2 YFSETQ. CDR3 length: 14 residues. CDR3 sequence reads: CASDPLGAGETQYF. The CDR3 region has the DNA TGCGCCAGCGACCCCTTGGGGGCTGGGGAGACCCAGTACTTC.

V gene TRBV27 combines with J gene TRBJ1-5, with a possible D match to TRBD1 (6 bases). The CDR3 runs 16 residues. Germline V lookup: CDR1 MNHEY, CDR2 SMNVEV (reference sequence). Trimming removed 2 bases from V and 2 bases from J, with 13 bases in between. Written as DNA, the CDR3 is TGTGCCAGCAGTTTAAGGGGGGGGCACGGCAATCAGCCCCAGCATTTT. Protein: CASSLRGGHGNQPQHF.

This chain joins TRBV19 and TRBJ1-2; TRBD1 aligns across 7 bases. CDR1 is LNHDA and CDR2 is SQIVND in the germline V gene (reference sequence). Trimming removed 8 bases from V and 2 bases from J; junction bases left unmatched: 2. CDR3 length: 12 amino acids. The CDR3 loop is CASGDRNYGYTF. In nucleotides, the CDR3 is TGTGCCAGTGGGGACAGAAACTATGGCTACACCTTC.

This clone was recorded only once. V usage is TRBV7-2 and J usage is TRBJ2-5; D is unclear. Trimming left V 5 bases short and J 4 bases short, with 11 bases between. The germline V gene encodes CDR1 SGHTA and CDR2 FQGNSA. This CDR3 is built from 13 residues. CDR3 coding DNA: TGTGCCAGCAGCAGGATGCTAGGAGAGACCCAGTACTTC. It encodes CASSRMLGETQYF.

The chain has TRBV6-5 and TRBJ2-7; perhaps TRBD2 as D (5 bases). The CDR3 covers 13 residues. Deletions cut 5 bases from V and 5 bases from J, with 13 bases between. The germline gives CDR1 MNHEY, CDR2 SVGAGI. The CDR3 DNA follows: TGTGCCAGCAGTCCCCTGACTACTCACGAGCAGTACTTC. Its protein is CASSPLTTHEQYF.

The genes are TRBV19 and TRBJ1-5; D is ambiguous. The germline CDR1 and CDR2 sequences are LNHDA and SQIVND (reference sequence). The V gene lost 4 bases and the J gene lost 5 bases, with 9 bases spanning the gap. The CDR3 runs to 13 residues. CDR3 residues: CASSNGQYQPQHF. CDR3 in DNA: TGTGCCAGTAGTAATGGCCAATATCAGCCCCAGCATTTT.

This clone has only a few counts. The CDR3: CASSVEDRRTEAFF. CDR3 in DNA: TGTGCCAGCAGCGTAGAGGACAGAAGGACTGAAGCTTTCTTT. The V call is TRBV9, the J call TRBJ1-1, with D perhaps TRBD1 (6 bases). Trimming took off 0 bases at V and 5 bases at J, with 11 bases between the two ends. CDR1 SGDLS and CDR2 YYNGEE come from the germline V gene. CDR3 size: 14 residues.

The V and J genes are TRBV19 and TRBJ1-5, with 7 nucleotides matching TRBD1. Losses at the gene ends were 3 bases for V and 5 bases for J; bases not matched to a gene: 1. The CDR3 is made up of 13 amino acids. The germline V gene has CDR1 LNHDA and CDR2 SQIVND (reference sequence). The CDR3 DNA reads as TGTGCCAGTAGTATCCAGGGGGATCAGCCCCAGCATTTT. It specifies CASSIQGDQPQHF.

This chain uses TRBV9 with TRBJ2-5; 11 nucleotides align to TRBD2. CDR1 is SGDLS, CDR2 YYNGEE, per germline. With V trimmed by 3 bases and J by 5 bases, 9 bases remained unmatched. The CDR3 is 16 residues long. The CDR3 bases are TGTGCCAGCAGCGGGCCACTAGCGGGGGTGTTGGAGACCCAGTACTTC. Amino acids: CASSGPLAGVLETQYF.

CDR3 residues: CASSLSRGETQYF. DNA of the CDR3: TGTGCCAGCAGCTTAAGTAGAGGGGAGACCCAGTACTTC. V gene TRBV7-3 combines with J gene TRBJ2-5; possible D gene TRBD2, 5 bases. The V gene lost 1 base and the J gene lost 5 bases, with 8 bases spanning the gap. Germline V lookup: CDR1 SGHTA, CDR2 FQGTGA. There are 13 residues in the CDR3.

The chain is built from TRBV7-3 and TRBJ2-2; the match to TRBD1 covers 9 bases. CDR3 length: 16 amino acids. V trimming: 5 bases; J trimming: 6 bases; junction bases outside the gene matches: 10. The germline V gene encodes CDR1 SGHTA and CDR2 FQGTGA. CDR3 sequence: CASSPQTGGISGELFF. The CDR3 nucleotides read TGTGCCAGCAGCCCCCAGACAGGGGGTATCTCCGGGGAGCTGTTTTTT.

This chain connects TRBV7-8 to TRBJ1-3; maybe TRBD1 (6 bases). Germline V gives CDR1 SGHVS, CDR2 FQNEAQ. This CDR3 comprises 15 residues. V shed 5 bases and J shed 2 bases, with 13 bases lying between them. The CDR3, as DNA: TGTGCCAGCAGCGCCCCTTGGACAGCTGGAAACACCATATATTTT. This gives the protein CASSAPWTAGNTIYF.

The rearrangement links TRBV19 to TRBJ1-5; D not certain. This CDR3 region has 14 residues. The germline CDR1 and CDR2 sequences are LNHDA and SQIVND (reference sequence). The V and J ends lost 5 bases and 7 bases respectively, with 15 bases between them. The CDR3 spells CASSPRVSGQPQHF. The CDR3 DNA follows: TGTGCCAGTAGTCCCCGGGTGTCGGGACAGCCCCAGCATTTT. Full variable domain (outside the CDR3, taken from reference TRBV19 and TRBJ1-5): DGGITQSPKYLFRKEGQNVTLSCEQNLNHDAMYWYRQDPGQGLRLIYYSQIVNDFQKGDIAEGYSVSREKKESFPLTVTSAQKNPTAFYLCASSPRVSGQPQHFGDGTRLSIL.

The chain combines TRBV28 with TRBJ1-2, with 7 nucleotides matching TRBD1. V lost 2 bases to trimming and J lost 4 bases; unmatched junction nucleotides: 4. The germline V gene encodes CDR1 MDHEN and CDR2 SYDVKM. The length of the CDR3 is 14 residues. The CDR3 DNA follows: TGTGCCAGCAGTTTACAGGGGGACATCTATGGCTACACCTTC. This translates into CASSLQGDIYGYTF.

V is TRBV11-2 and J is TRBJ2-1; TRBD2 agrees at 8 bases. CDR3 length equals 15 residues. CDR1 is SGHAT and CDR2 is FQNNGV in the germline V gene. V lost 0 bases to trimming and J lost 7 bases; unmatched junction nucleotides: 5. CDR3: CASSLDLVAGNEQFF. The DNA of the CDR3 is TGTGCCAGCAGCTTAGATCTGGTAGCGGGGAATGAGCAGTTCTTC.

The J gene is TRBJ1-5, the V gene TRBV15, with D unclear. V was pared by 1 base and J by 2 bases, with 9 bases between. This CDR3 contains 15 residues. Germline V gene sequence: CDR1 LNHNV, CDR2 YYDKDF (reference sequence). The CDR3 is CATSRGPGGNQPQHF. DNA for the CDR3: TGTGCCACCAGCAGAGGTCCGGGAGGCAATCAGCCCCAGCATTTT.

The rearrangement joins TRBV28 to TRBJ1-4; tentative D call: TRBD1 (6 bases). This CDR3 spans 13 amino acids. Deletions cut 8 bases from V and 10 bases from J, with 17 bases between. Germline V CDR1 and CDR2: MDHEN, SYDVKM. This CDR3 is CASAQGNWRKLFF. CDR3 sequence (DNA): TGTGCCAGCGCGCAGGGGAATTGGAGAAAACTGTTTTTT.

The J gene is TRBJ2-7, the V gene TRBV9; no definite D call. CDR3 length equals 14 residues. From germline, CDR1 is SGDLS and CDR2 YYNGEE. V was clipped by 0 bases and J by 1 base, with 8 bases between them. CDR3 in amino acids: CASSVAGRSYEQYF. CDR3 in DNA: TGTGCCAGCAGCGTAGCTGGCAGGTCCTACGAGCAGTACTTC. Based on the CDR3 plus reference TRBV9 and TRBJ2-7, the full variable domain is DSGVTQTPKHLITATGQRVTLRCSPRSGDLSVYWYQQSLDQGLQFLIQYYNGEERAKGNILERFSAQQFPDLHSELNLSSLELGDSALYFCASSVAGRSYEQYFGPGTRLTVT.

Only one count was recorded for this clone. This rearrangement joins TRBV5-6 to TRBJ1-2; TRBD1 matches at 8 bases. The CDR3 consists of 15 residues. V shed 1 base and J 6 bases; nucleotides not matched to a gene: 8. Germline V lookup: CDR1 SGHDT, CDR2 YYEEEE. The CDR3 DNA sequence: TGTGCCAGCAGCTTGACCGGGACAGGTACGAATGGCTACACCTTC. As protein: CASSLTGTGTNGYTF.

This chain joins TRBV9 and TRBJ2-3; D not certain. The CDR3 sequence is 16 residues long. V lost 0 bases, J lost 0 bases, and 11 bases lay in between. Germline values: CDR1 SGDLS, CDR2 YYNGEE. The chain's CDR3 is CASSVGGDTSTDTQYF. The DNA of the CDR3 is TGTGCCAGCAGCGTAGGTGGAGATACTAGCACAGATACGCAGTATTTT. Supplemented by reference TRBV9 and TRBJ2-3, the full variable domain reads DSGVTQTPKHLITATGQRVTLRCSPRSGDLSVYWYQQSLDQGLQFLIQYYNGEERAKGNILERFSAQQFPDLHSELNLSSLELGDSALYFCASSVGGDTSTDTQYFGPGTRLTVL.

This chain links TRBV5-1 with TRBJ1-2; 9 bases map to TRBD1. CDR3 size: 15 residues. V gave up 4 bases and J gave up 5 bases; unmatched junction bases: 9. CDR1 and CDR2 (germline): SGHRS, YFSETQ. The CDR3 loop reads CASSPGDREWYGYTF. The CDR3 DNA is TGCGCCAGCAGCCCCGGGGACAGGGAATGGTATGGCTACACCTTC.

The chain uses TRBV10-3 and TRBJ1-6; 7 positions match TRBD1. Germline V gene lookup returns CDR1 ENHRY and CDR2 SYGVKD. This CDR3 region has 15 residues. With 2 bases clipped from V and 4 bases from J, the junction kept 2 bases outside the gene matches. CDR3 residues: CAISETGQYNSPLHF. Written as DNA, the CDR3 is TGTGCCATCAGTGAGACGGGACAGTATAATTCACCCCTCCACTTT.

The rearrangement joins TRBV7-3 to TRBJ2-2, with D perhaps matching TRBD2 (5 bases). Germline V CDR1 and CDR2: SGHTA, FQGTGA. The CDR3 runs to 17 residues. The V gene lost 0 bases and the J gene lost 4 bases, with 15 bases spanning the gap. CDR3 in DNA: TGTGCCAGCAGCTTAACCCAGACAACCGCGGGCACCGGGGAGCTGTTTTTT. This sequence encodes CASSLTQTTAGTGELFF.

This chain links TRBV5-6 with TRBJ2-3; TRBD2 is a possible D gene (6 bases). This CDR3 region has 16 residues. Germline CDR1 SGHDT, CDR2 YYEEEE. V was trimmed by 4 bases and J by 1 base, leaving 16 bases between them. CDR3 region: CASSRNRLDRTDTQYF. In DNA, the CDR3 is TGTGCCAGCAGCCGGAACCGACTAGATCGCACAGATACGCAGTATTTT.

The chain joins TRBV4-1 to TRBJ2-5, with D possibly being TRBD2 (6 bases). The germline V gene has CDR1 MGHRA and CDR2 YSYEKL. The CDR3 is 16 residues long. The V and J ends lost 4 bases and 1 base respectively, with 16 bases between them. The CDR3 loop is CASSPLVAGLQETQYF. The CDR3 DNA reads as TGCGCCAGCAGCCCCCTTGTGGCGGGGCTCCAAGAGACCCAGTACTTC.

This clone was found once. The chain recombines TRBV10-1 with TRBJ2-2, with 8 bases matching TRBD1. Trimming at V came to 3 bases and at J to 0 bases, leaving 3 bases not matched to a gene. Germline assignment: CDR1 WNHNN and CDR2 SYGVQD (reference sequence). The CDR3 has 16 amino acids. The CDR3 region is CASSDGDRPNTGELFF. The CDR3 region has the DNA TGCGCCAGCAGTGACGGGGACAGGCCGAACACCGGGGAGCTGTTTTTT.